A selection of T cell receptor beta chains follows, all from one sample in a study of blood T cell repertoires in COVID-19. The assay was immunoSEQ multiplex PCR, and TCRdb's table has in-frame clones only and misses some. The profile covers about 240,000 clones, with approximately 83% appearing a single time and roughly 3% taken by the ten largest. The sequencing sample was made of peripheral blood. These receptors were collected from a woman aged 25 to 39 who had recovered from COVID-19. Each CDR3 is given with its conserved first and last residue. The D gene is left open where the match is weak. Some rows have no size entry. The others give once, few or many, or a class for an expanded clone.

d_gene | j_gene | v_gene | abundance | CDR3nt | CDR3aa
NA | TRBJ2-3 | TRBV6-2/TRBV6-3 | NA | TGTGCCAGCAGTTACCCTTCTCCCGGGACAGATACGCAGTATTTT | CASSYPSPGTDTQYF
NA | TRBJ1-5 | TRBV15 | NA | TGTGCCACCAGCAAATATAGCAATCAGCCCCAGCATTTT | CATSKYSNQPQHF
NA | TRBJ1-1 | TRBV2 | few | TGTGCCAGCGCGAAGGCAGGAAACACTGAAGCTTTCTTT | CASAKAGNTEAFF
NA | TRBJ2-7 | TRBV7-3 | NA | TGTGCCAGCAGCTTAATGGGGGGGCCACACTACTACGAGCAGTACTTC | CASSLMGGPHYYEQYF
NA | TRBJ1-5 | TRBV27 | NA | TGTGCCAGCAGCCCTCGTCCCCGTCAGCCCCAGCATTTT | CASSPRPRQPQHF
NA | TRBJ2-2 | TRBV7-7 | few | TGTGCCAGCAGCTTAGGCGGGGCCACCGGGGAGCTGTTTTTT | CASSLGGATGELFF
TRBD1 | TRBJ2-2 | TRBV3-1/TRBV3-2 | once | TGTGCCAGCAGCCAGTCCCCCGGACAGGGGTCCGGGGAGCTGTTTTTT | CASSQSPGQGSGELFF
TRBD1 | TRBJ2-7 | TRBV27 | once | TGTGCCAGCAGTTTGAAGGGGGCCCACGAGCAGTACTTC | CASSLKGAHEQYF
TRBD2 | TRBJ2-5 | TRBV3-1/TRBV3-2 | NA | TGTGCCAGCAGCCAAGCGGCTAGCGGGGGGAAAGAGACCCAGTACTTC | CASSQAASGGKETQYF
TRBD1 | TRBJ2-1 | TRBV11-1 | once | TGTGCCAGCAGAATTGGGGGACAGGGGACCTACAATGAGCAGTTCTTC | CASRIGGQGTYNEQFF
NA | TRBJ1-2 | TRBV20-1 | NA | TGCAGTGCTAGTCCCCCGGGACTTAACTATGGCTACACCTTC | CSASPPGLNYGYTF
NA | TRBJ1-1 | TRBV19 | NA | TGTGCCAGTAGTATTAACCAGGGCATGAACACTGAAGCTTTCTTT | CASSINQGMNTEAFF
NA | TRBJ1-3 | TRBV4-3 | NA | TGCGCCAGCAGCCAAGATCCACTCGGTGGAAACACCATATATTTT | CASSQDPLGGNTIYF
NA | TRBJ1-1 | TRBV9 | NA | TGTGCCAGCAGCGTGGGGGACAACTCCCCGAACACTGAAGCTTTCTTT | CASSVGDNSPNTEAFF
NA | TRBJ1-6 | TRBV6-5 | NA | TGTGCCAGCAGATTGATTCGGGGTTCACCCCTCCACTTT | CASRLIRGSPLHF
TRBD2 | TRBJ2-1 | TRBV19 | NA | TGTGCCAGTAGTATGGATTGGACTAGCGGGGGGGCGGGTGAGCAGTTCTTC | CASSMDWTSGGAGEQFF
TRBD1 | TRBJ2-3 | TRBV6-6 | NA | TGTGCCAGCACCCACCTCGGACAGGGAGCGGATACGCAGTATTTT | CASTHLGQGADTQYF
TRBD1 | TRBJ2-7 | TRBV9 | few | TGTGCCAGCAGCGTAGGAGGTGGACAGGGACAATCCGAGCAGTACTTC | CASSVGGGQGQSEQYF
TRBD2 | TRBJ2-7 | TRBV5-1 | NA | TGCGCCAGCGGGACTAGCGGGGCTCGGGAGCAGTACTTC | CASGTSGAREQYF
TRBD1 | TRBJ2-7 | TRBV3-1/TRBV3-2 | NA | TGTGCCAGCAGATCTGGGGACAGCCGCACCTACGAGCAGTACTTC | CASRSGDSRTYEQYF
TRBD2 | TRBJ2-1 | TRBV4-1 | NA | TGCGCCAGCAGCTCAGGACTAGCGGGGGGCGAGATATACAATGAGCAGTTCTTC | CASSSGLAGGEIYNEQFF
NA | TRBJ1-2 | TRBV19 | NA | TGTGCCAGTAGTTACGAGGACTCTCAGGGGGGCTACACCTTC | CASSYEDSQGGYTF
NA | TRBJ1-1 | TRBV6-2/TRBV6-3 | once | TGTGCCAGCAGTTACTCCGGGACACCTAACACTGAAGCTTTCTTT | CASSYSGTPNTEAFF
NA | TRBJ2-3 | TRBV4-2 | NA | TGTGCCAGCAGCCCAAGAAGGGCGGGGGCCTCCACAGATACGCAGTATTTT | CASSPRRAGASTDTQYF
NA | TRBJ1-3 | TRBV5-5 | NA | TGTGCCAGCAGAAGGACAGTCTCTGGAAACACCATATATTTT | CASRRTVSGNTIYF
TRBD1 | TRBJ2-1 | TRBV7-6 | NA | TGTGCCAGCAGCTTAGGGACAGGGAATGCCGATGAGCAGTTCTTC | CASSLGTGNADEQFF
TRBD1 | TRBJ1-2 | TRBV19 | NA | TGTGCCAGCCGGGACAGACTTAACTATGGCTACACCTTC | CASRDRLNYGYTF
NA | TRBJ2-1 | TRBV19 | NA | TGTGCCAGTAGTGTTCTACTGCACAATGAGCAGTTCTTC | CASSVLLHNEQFF
TRBD1 | TRBJ1-1 | TRBV4-1 | NA | TGCGCCAGCAGCCATCCGGGACAGGGGGCTCGTACTGAAGCTTTCTTT | CASSHPGQGARTEAFF
NA | TRBJ2-3 | TRBV2 | NA | TGTGCCAGCGCGGGACTTCTAAGCACAGATACGCAGTATTTT | CASAGLLSTDTQYF
NA | TRBJ2-3 | TRBV4-3 | NA | TGCGCCAGCAGCCAAGGAGGCCCCGAAGCAGCTACGCAGTATTTT | CASSQGGPEAATQYF
TRBD1 | TRBJ1-5 | TRBV19 | once | TGTGCCAGTAGTATAGGAGGGGACAGGAGAAATCAGCCCCAGCATTTT | CASSIGGDRRNQPQHF
TRBD2 | TRBJ2-1 | TRBV7-6 | few | TGTGCCAGCAGCGCCTCGCTTAGCCTAGCGGGGAGCGATGAGCAGTTCTTC | CASSASLSLAGSDEQFF